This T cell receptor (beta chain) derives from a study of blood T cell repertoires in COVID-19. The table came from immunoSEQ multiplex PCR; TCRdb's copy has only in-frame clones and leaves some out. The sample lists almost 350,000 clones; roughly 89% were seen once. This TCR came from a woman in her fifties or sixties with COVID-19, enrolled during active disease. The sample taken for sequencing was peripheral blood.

CDR3 protein: CASRPTGVFEKLFF. The CDR3 nucleotides are TGTGCCAGTAGGCCGACAGGGGTATTTGAAAAACTGTTTTTT. The chain links TRBV19 to TRBJ1-4; 8 bases are shared with TRBD1. The CDR3 covers 14 residues. Germline trimming cut 6 bases from V and 7 bases from J; bases unmatched to any gene: 7. Germline CDR1 and CDR2: LNHDA and SQIVND (reference sequence).